What follows describes a single T cell receptor (beta chain). This clone's antigen is unknown. No much larger clone is present one base from it, and per-base qualities are unavailable. The data are from a study of shared clonotypes between healthy human individuals (dated by TCRdb to about 2020). Broadly, across the study: The cohort comprised a couple of women and three men aged 18 to 49 years. For each donor, three plates each were used for CD4 naive and CD4 memory, two plates were used for CD8 naive, and one plate was used for CD8 memory. To estimate repertoire size and how much clonotypes are shared between individuals, the study performed deep sequencing of blood TCR repertoires from a handful of healthy adults. To increase sequencing depth and limit assay-specific biases, different laboratories used diverse techniques to prepare libraries and sequence TCR repertoires. Each donor's leukapheresis produced roughly between roughly 0.85 and 10 billion PBMCs. General findings and caveats noted by the study authors: Sampling was restricted to blood, and TCR repertoires in tissue are likely to differ from TCR repertoires in blood. Naive subsets generally had larger estimated clonotype richness than memory subsets. The genetic and exposure-history diversity represented was limited by the small number of donors. Across a few donors, approximately 4.6% of naive CD4, roughly 3.3% of naive CD8, about 2% of memory CD4, and approximately 0.4% of memory CD8 clonotypes were shared. Rarefaction of sorted-subset datasets indicated incomplete sequencing despite the large sequencing depth. Compared with non-shared clonotypes, the clonotypes found in all four sorted-subset donors had higher generation probabilities. Pairwise subsampling led to the expectation that sequencing depth would affect the degree of clonotype sharing among donors.

TCR CDR3 regions were amplified from genomic DNA by multiplex PCR using the deep immunoSEQ assay. Extracted genomic DNA from each cell subset was distributed evenly across all wells of several immunoSEQ 96-well plates, and each plate was treated as a replicate. For sorted subsets, each replicate PCR was loaded with roughly 200 ng genomic DNA, equivalent to some 27,000 T cell genomes. Purified libraries were measured with a Qubit 3.0 fluorometer, size-checked on a Bioanalyzer 2100, and measured again with the KAPA Library Quantification kit. Every immunoSEQ 96-well plate was sequenced on a separate single-read 150-cycle Illumina NextSeq 550 flow cell. The authors processed their data as follows. Because the immunoSEQ output included only junctional sequences and no quality scores, the filtering could not be the same as the filtering used for full-length reads. Sequences were annotated with PyIR, a Python wrapper for IgBLAST v1.9, using IMGT germline references to assign V/J genes and CDR3. Reads with weak V/J assignments (E-value above 1e-6), missing CDR3, stop codons, out-of-frame junctions, or ambiguous translated residues were removed. V3J clonotypes were defined as sequences sharing an identical inferred V gene, J gene, and CDR3 amino acid sequence. Percentage overlap between repertoires was computed as shared unique clonotypes divided by the size of the smaller repertoire. Repertoire richness was assessed with RTK rarefaction, the Chao1 estimator, and Recon v2.1 estimates of unobserved clonotypes. Generation probabilities for all TCRbeta clonotypes obtained by the gDNA method from a few donors were computed using OLGA. Imported from immuneACCESS, the table was reduced by TCRdb to in-frame sequences with V and J called. These copies leave out some clones; in studies compared against another copy, an unresolved V gene accounts for under half, and the cause of the remainder is not known. The DNA was the basis for D and trimming; V, J and clone size are from that table. The sample contains around 1 million clones, around three quarters of them found a single time. The ten largest make up about 1.5% of the sample.

Donors were healthy HIV-negative adults with no recently reported acute infections or vaccinations. Every donor was a Caucasian adult residing in Nashville, Tennessee, USA. CD4+ T cells were enriched by magnetic negative selection; naive cells were then positively selected on CD45RA, and the negative fraction formed the memory subset. Blood was obtained by leukapheresis, after which PBMCs were separated by Ficoll-Histopaque density gradient centrifugation and cryopreserved in liquid nitrogen vapor phase. Analytical flow cytometry was used to check the purity and quantity of every magnetically sorted T cell population. Each sorted fraction had its genomic DNA isolated and then quantified by UV absorbance on a Nanodrop 2000c. Sequences SGHAT (CDR1) and FQNNGV (CDR2) are obtained from the germline V gene. The cysteine opens and the phenylalanine closes a CDR3 of 15 amino acids. Kept here is only the CDR3 DNA, which spans 45 bases and is read in frame from base 1. V and J are trimmed by 0 bases and 12 bases, and the gene matches miss 11 bases of the junction.

Recombination linked TRBV11-2 to TRBJ2-4, with 7 middle bases fitting TRBD1. This TCR was sampled from a man between 18 and 35 years old in good health. Sequencing input: memory CD4+ T cells sorted from blood. Sample cell subset or site, as interpreted from the label and publication: CD45RA-negative fraction. In nucleotides, the sequence is TGTGCCAGCAGCTTAGAAGTCACAGGGGTTGCATCTCAGTACTTC. Its translation reads: CASSLEVTGVASQYF.